The T cell receptor (beta chain) under discussion was sequenced for a study of response to subunit inactivated influenza vaccine. Overall study results and limits: New T cells are recruited in small numbers by each seasonal influenza vaccination, according to the authors' suggestion.

This clonotype was observed many times. Its antigen is not known. Germline CDR1 is MDHEN and CDR2 is SYDVKM. The CDR3 is made up of 15 amino acids. The V and J ends lost 2 bases and 0 bases respectively, with 7 bases between them. TCRdb re-derived calls from the RT-PCR reads in MiXCR, one entry per CDR3 protein. The table lists around 580,000 distinct CDR3 sequences, around 11% of them singletons, with around 9.6% in the top ten. This specimen was PBMCs from blood, taken on the day of vaccination. The gene calls are TRBV28 and TRBJ2-2; D remains unclear. The TCR comes from a man aged 45-65 years who received an inactivated influenza vaccine. CDR3 loop: CASSLNPTNTGELFF. CDR3 DNA sequence: TGTGCCAGCAGTTTAAACCCCACGAACACCGGGGAGCTGTTTTTT.